The T cell receptor (beta chain) under discussion was sequenced for a study of T cells in Graves' hyperthyroidism and ophthalmopathy. Whole-study results and caveats: Before onset, ophthalmopathy was predicted by the model a median approximately 6.7 months earlier. Through a model of 13 V-J features, ophthalmopathy was separated from stable hyperthyroidism.

Concerning this clonotype itself: The antigen is not known.

Germline values: CDR1 MNHEY, CDR2 SMNVEV (reference sequence). The CDR3 spans 14 residues. The V and J ends lost 8 bases and 3 bases respectively, with 14 bases between them. Using RNA transcripts as the source, TCR beta CDR3 regions were amplified. HTBI primers were employed in a first-round RT-PCR of the TCR CDR3. MiXCR, run by TCRdb on the multiplex PCR reads, gives a single entry per CDR3 protein. The sample lists about 640,000 distinct CDR3 sequences; 20% to 25% were seen once. A patient was excluded if there was uncontrolled infection, other autoimmune disease, pregnancy or lactation. Diagnosing involved the use of clinical symptoms, serum thyroxine and TRAb, thyroid ultrasound and orbital computed tomography.

The sequence came from a man younger than 40 with Graves' ophthalmopathy. The sample comprised blood. V is TRBV27 and J is TRBJ2-4; weak D call: TRBD2 (5 bases). CDR3 in DNA: TGTGCCAGCGTCGGGAAACTAGTCAAAAACATTCAGTACTTC. Its protein product is CASVGKLVKNIQYF.